These T cell receptor beta chains were read from a single sample in a study of blood T cells in healthy people across ages. TCRdb recomputed calls from the 5' RACE reads with MiXCR, one row per CDR3 protein. The table has around 1,600,000 distinct CDR3 sequences, 35% to 45% seen once. The specimen sequenced was blood. The receptors were gathered from a woman under 30 in good health. CDR3s include the opening cysteine and the closing phenylalanine or tryptophan. The D gene is left open where the match is weak. Only part of the rows carry a size: once, few, many, or a class if the clone is expanded.

d_call j_call v_call clone_size cdr3_nt cdr3_aa
- TRBJ2-1 TRBV20-1 few TGCAGTGCTAGAGATCCTTATAGCGGCTCCTACAATGAGCAGTTCTTC CSARDPYSGSYNEQFF
- TRBJ2-5 TRBV9 - TGTGTCAGCAGCTTATCGGGTGAGACCCAGTACTTC CVSSLSGETQYF
TRBD1 TRBJ1-6 TRBV28 - TGTGCCAGCAGGCCGGACTCGGACAGGGGATTTAGTAATTCACCCCTCCACTTT CASRPDSDRGFSNSPLHF
- TRBJ2-7 TRBV12-3/TRBV12-4 - TGTGCCAGCAGTGGCGGGGCCCTTCCCCTCTACGAGCAGTACTTC CASSGGALPLYEQYF
- TRBJ2-4 TRBV6-6 - TGTGCCAGCAGTTACCCCGGACAGGCCAAAAACATTCAGTACTTC CASSYPGQAKNIQYF
TRBD2 TRBJ2-1 TRBV11-2 many TGTGCCAGCAGCCTGGCGGGAGGGCAGTTCTTC CASSLAGGQFF
TRBD2 TRBJ2-5 TRBV10-3 - TGTGCCATCAGTGAGGGGGGCAGCCTCAGCGGGGGGACCCAAGAGACCCAGTACTTC CAISEGGSLSGGTQETQYF
TRBD2 TRBJ2-1 TRBV20-1 - TGCAGTGCTAGTCCATTGACTAGCGGGGGGGCCTTGTTCTTC CSASPLTSGGALFF
TRBD1 TRBJ2-1 TRBV4-3 - TGCGCCAGCAGCCTAGGGACAGGTGGTATACTGTTCTTC CASSLGTGGILFF
TRBD2 TRBJ2-1 TRBV4-2 few TGTGCCAGCAGCCAAGACGGGGACTTAAGCGGGAGTTACAATGAGCAGTTCTTC CASSQDGDLSGSYNEQFF
- TRBJ1-5 TRBV27 few TGTGCCAGCAGCCGCTCGTCAGGGACCCCGAGGATTGGAAGCAATCAGCCCCAGCATTTT CASSRSSGTPRIGSNQPQHF
- TRBJ2-7 TRBV6-5 once TGTGCCAGCCGCCAAGGAACGGACCACTACGAGCAGTACTTC CASRQGTDHYEQYF
- TRBJ2-3 TRBV4-3 - TGCGCCAGCAGCCAAGGGAACCAGCGGAGCACAGATACGCAGTATTTT CASSQGNQRSTDTQYF
- TRBJ2-3 TRBV12-3/TRBV12-4 - TGTGCCAGCAGTTTAAGGGTTTTCGCAGATGTGCAGTATTTT CASSLRVFADVQYF
TRBD1 TRBJ1-5 TRBV25-1 few TGTGCCAGCAGTGGGACAGGGGGCAGTAGCTCTCAGCCCCAGCATTTT CASSGTGGSSSQPQHF
- TRBJ2-1 TRBV20-1 - TGCAGTGCTAGACAAAAAAATACGAAGGAGCAGTTCTTC CSARQKNTKEQFF
- TRBJ1-1 TRBV14 once TGTGCCAGCAGCCAAGCACCCGAGGGGACCACTGAAGCTTTCTTT CASSQAPEGTTEAFF
- TRBJ2-5 TRBV5-5 - TGTGCCAGCAGCGGACTGGGGATGGAGACCCAGTACTTC CASSGLGMETQYF
- TRBJ1-1 TRBV4-1 - TGCGCCGGCACCAAGGAGGGAGGCACTGAAGCTTTCTTT CAGTKEGGTEAFF
TRBD1 TRBJ1-4 TRBV4-2 - TGTGCCAGCAGCCAAGTCCCGGACAGGGCAGGTGAAAAACTGTTTTTT CASSQVPDRAGEKLFF
- TRBJ1-1 TRBV7-2 - TGTGCCAGCAGCTTAGGGTTTCGATCTGAAGCTTTCTTT CASSLGFRSEAFF
- TRBJ2-7 TRBV6-2/TRBV6-3 - TGTGCCAGCAGTTACTCGCGCAGGGCCTACGAGCAGTACTTC CASSYSRRAYEQYF
- TRBJ2-4 TRBV20-1 - TGCAGTGCTTCCCGGGGTTCGTCCTACAATGAGCAGTACTTC CSASRGSSYNEQYF
TRBD2 TRBJ2-3 TRBV7-2 - TGTGCCAGCAGCCCCACCCTCGGGGGGAGGTACACAGATACGCAGTATTTT CASSPTLGGRYTDTQYF
- TRBJ2-1 TRBV7-9 - TGTGCCAGCAGCTTACCAGGGCCAGGCGAGCAGTTCTTC CASSLPGPGEQFF
- TRBJ2-2 TRBV5-1 few TGCGCCAGCAGCCTAGGGACGGTTGAGACCGGGGAGCTGTTTTTT CASSLGTVETGELFF
- TRBJ1-1 TRBV6-2/TRBV6-3 - TGTGCCAGCAGTTACTGGGCAGGGGATACTGAAGCTTTCTTT CASSYWAGDTEAFF
- TRBJ1-1 TRBV5-1 - TGCGCCAGCAGCTTGGCCCCCTTTACACAGATCCACACTGAAGCTTTCTTT CASSLAPFTQIHTEAFF
- TRBJ2-5 TRBV6-5 few TGTGCCAGCAGTTACGAAATAGGGAGAGGAGTATTAGGGACCCAGTACTTC CASSYEIGRGVLGTQYF
TRBD2 TRBJ2-5 TRBV4-1 - TGCGCCAGCAGCCAACAACTAGCGGGAGCCAGCTACAATGAGCAGTACTTC CASSQQLAGASYNEQYF
- TRBJ2-1 TRBV24-1 few TGTGCCACCAGTGATTTTGGATCCGACAATGAGCAGTTCTTC CATSDFGSDNEQFF
- TRBJ1-5 TRBV27 few TGTGCCAGCTGGGGGGGGTATAGCAATCAGCCCCAGCATTTT CASWGGYSNQPQHF
- TRBJ1-2 TRBV5-6 - TGTGCCAGCCGTAAGGGTGGGGGTTTCTATGGCTACACCTTC CASRKGGGFYGYTF
- TRBJ2-3 TRBV5-1 few TGCGCCAGTACAGACAGGCGATCCACAGATACGCAGTATTTT CASTDRRSTDTQYF
- TRBJ1-1 TRBV20-1 - TGCACCTGGAAAGGCCTACCGGGGACTGAAGCTTTCTTT CTWKGLPGTEAFF
- TRBJ1-1 TRBV6-2/TRBV6-3 - TGTGCCAGCAGTTACTCTAGACAGGACATGAACACTGAAGCTTTCTTT CASSYSRQDMNTEAFF
TRBD2 TRBJ2-7 TRBV4-3 few TGCGCCAGCAGCCAAGATTACGGAAGTACTAGCGGGGCCTTCTACGAGCAGTACTTC CASSQDYGSTSGAFYEQYF
TRBD2 TRBJ2-1 TRBV12-3/TRBV12-4 - TGTGCCGGCAGTTTTAGCGGGGTGGGAAATGAGCAGTTCTTC CAGSFSGVGNEQFF
- TRBJ2-7 TRBV9 - TGTGCCAGCAGCGTAGGGTTCTTTGAATACAATGAGCAGTACTTC CASSVGFFEYNEQYF
- TRBJ1-1 TRBV6-5 few TGTGCCAGCAGTTACTCCGGACAAGGGGAAGCTTTCTTT CASSYSGQGEAFF
- TRBJ2-1 TRBV6-2/TRBV6-3 - TGTGCCAGCAGTCAGAGGGTGCGGGGGCCTTACAATGAGCAGTTCTTC CASSQRVRGPYNEQFF
TRBD1 TRBJ1-5 TRBV20-1 few TGCAGTGCTATAGGACAGGGGATACGCAATCAGCCCCAGCATTTT CSAIGQGIRNQPQHF
TRBD2 TRBJ2-1 TRBV9 - TGTGCCAGCAGCGCTAGCGGACTCCACAATGAGCAGTTCTTC CASSASGLHNEQFF
TRBD1 TRBJ1-1 TRBV27 - TGTGCCAGCAGTTCCCTTACAGGGGAGGGAGAAGCTTTCTTT CASSSLTGEGEAFF
TRBD2 TRBJ2-7 TRBV5-1 - TGCGCCAGCAGCGGGGGAGGGTTCCTGCTGCTGACTAACGAGCAGTACTTC CASSGGGFLLLTNEQYF
- TRBJ2-5 TRBV28 - TGTGCCAGCAGTTTAATAAAAGAGACCCAGTACTTC CASSLIKETQYF
- TRBJ2-3 TRBV7-3 - TGTGCCAGCAGCGCATCCCCGGGCCAGGAGACGCAGTATTTT CASSASPGQETQYF
- TRBJ1-1 TRBV12-3/TRBV12-4 - TGTGCCAGCAGTTTAGAGGTCAGGGCTAACACTGAAGCTTTCTTT CASSLEVRANTEAFF
TRBD1 TRBJ2-1 TRBV7-9 - TGTGCCAGCAGCTTAGTCGGACGGGGACAGGGGAAGCACAATGAGCAGTTCTTC CASSLVGRGQGKHNEQFF
TRBD2 TRBJ2-7 TRBV20-1 few TGCAGTGCTAGAACGGCTAGCGGGAGCCCTGACTACGAGCAGTACTTC CSARTASGSPDYEQYF
- TRBJ1-1 TRBV21-1 few TGTGCCAGCAGCAGTTGGGGACAGGGGGAGACAAACACTGAAGCTTTCTTT CASSSWGQGETNTEAFF
- TRBJ2-5 TRBV29-1 - TGCAGCGGCCGACAGATTCAAGAGACCCAGTACTTC CSGRQIQETQYF
- TRBJ2-7 TRBV7-2 few TGTGCCAGCAGCTTTTCACACACGCCCTACGAGCAGTACTTC CASSFSHTPYEQYF
- TRBJ2-1 TRBV10-3 - TGTGCCATCAGTGATAGTGATAAGGGTAATGAGCAGTTCTTC CAISDSDKGNEQFF
- TRBJ1-2 TRBV7-9 - TGTGCCAGCAGCTTAGTAGGCGAGCTTAACTATGGCTACACCTTC CASSLVGELNYGYTF
- TRBJ1-1 TRBV29-1 few TGCAGCGGGCCCTGGGAGGGGCGAACTGAAGCTTTCTTT CSGPWEGRTEAFF
TRBD1 TRBJ1-2 TRBV4-3 few TGCGCCAGCAGCTGGTGGACAGGGCTAAGCTATGGCTACACCTTC CASSWWTGLSYGYTF
TRBD2 TRBJ2-7 TRBV7-2 few TGTGCCAGCAGCTTAGCCCCTACCAGAGGACTAGCGGGGAACTCCTACGAGCAGTACTTC CASSLAPTRGLAGNSYEQYF
- TRBJ2-1 TRBV29-1 - TGCAGCGTTGAAGGGGTAGAGAATGAGCAGTTCTTC CSVEGVENEQFF